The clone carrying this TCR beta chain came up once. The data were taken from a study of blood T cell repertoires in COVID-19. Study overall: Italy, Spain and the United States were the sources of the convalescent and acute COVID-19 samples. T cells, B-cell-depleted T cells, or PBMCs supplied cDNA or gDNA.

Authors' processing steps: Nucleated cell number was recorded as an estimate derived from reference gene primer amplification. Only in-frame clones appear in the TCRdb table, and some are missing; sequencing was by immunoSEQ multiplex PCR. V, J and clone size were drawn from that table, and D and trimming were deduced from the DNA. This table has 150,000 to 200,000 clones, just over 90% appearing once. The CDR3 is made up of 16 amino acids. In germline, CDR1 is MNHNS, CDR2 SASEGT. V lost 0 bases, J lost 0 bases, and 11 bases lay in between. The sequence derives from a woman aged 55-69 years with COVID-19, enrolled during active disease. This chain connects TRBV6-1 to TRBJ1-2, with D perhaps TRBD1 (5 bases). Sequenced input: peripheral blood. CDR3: CASSEASRVTNYGYTF. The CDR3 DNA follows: TGTGCCAGCAGTGAAGCGAGCAGGGTAACTAACTATGGCTACACCTTC.